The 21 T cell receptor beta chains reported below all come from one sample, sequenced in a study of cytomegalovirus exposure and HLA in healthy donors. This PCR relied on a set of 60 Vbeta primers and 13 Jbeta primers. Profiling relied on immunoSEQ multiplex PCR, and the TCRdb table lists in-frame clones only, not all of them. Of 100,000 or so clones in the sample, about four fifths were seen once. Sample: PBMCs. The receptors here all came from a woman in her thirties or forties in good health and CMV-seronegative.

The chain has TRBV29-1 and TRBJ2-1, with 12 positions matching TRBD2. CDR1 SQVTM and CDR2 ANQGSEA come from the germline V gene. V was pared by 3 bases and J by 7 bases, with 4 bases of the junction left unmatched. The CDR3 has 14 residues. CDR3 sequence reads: CSVDALAGGNEQFF. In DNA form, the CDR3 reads TGCAGCGTTGATGCCCTAGCGGGAGGGAATGAGCAGTTCTTC.

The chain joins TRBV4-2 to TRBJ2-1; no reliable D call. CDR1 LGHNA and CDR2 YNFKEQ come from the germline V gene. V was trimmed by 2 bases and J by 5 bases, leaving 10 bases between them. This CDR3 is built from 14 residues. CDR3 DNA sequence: TGTGCCAGCAGCCAACTAGGAGCCCACAATGAGCAGTTCTTC. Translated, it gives CASSQLGAHNEQFF.

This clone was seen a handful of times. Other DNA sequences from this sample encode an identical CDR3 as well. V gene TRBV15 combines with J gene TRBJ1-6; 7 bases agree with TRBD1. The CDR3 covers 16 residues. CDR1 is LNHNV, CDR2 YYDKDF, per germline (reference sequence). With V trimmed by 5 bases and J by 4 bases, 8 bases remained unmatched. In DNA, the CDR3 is TGTGCCACCAGCGAAATGGACAGGAAGTATAATTCACCCCTCCACTTT. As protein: CATSEMDRKYNSPLHF. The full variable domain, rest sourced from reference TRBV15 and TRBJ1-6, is DAMVIQNPRYQVTQFGKPVTLSCSQTLNHNVMYWYQQKSSQAPKLLFHYYDKDFNNEADTPDNFQSRRPNTSFCFLDIRSPGLGDTAMYLCATSEMDRKYNSPLHFGNGTRLTVT.

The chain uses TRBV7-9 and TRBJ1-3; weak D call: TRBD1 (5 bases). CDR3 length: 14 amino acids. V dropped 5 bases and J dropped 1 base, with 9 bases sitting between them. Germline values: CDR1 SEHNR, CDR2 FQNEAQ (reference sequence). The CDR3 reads CASSPTESGNTIYF. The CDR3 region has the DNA TGTGCCAGCAGCCCGACAGAATCTGGAAACACCATATATTTT.

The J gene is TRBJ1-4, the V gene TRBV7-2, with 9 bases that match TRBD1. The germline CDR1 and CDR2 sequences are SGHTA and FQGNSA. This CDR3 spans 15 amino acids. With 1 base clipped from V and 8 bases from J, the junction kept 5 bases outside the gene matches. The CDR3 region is CASSLVTGGQEKLFF. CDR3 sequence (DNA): TGTGCCAGCAGCTTAGTTACAGGGGGCCAAGAAAAACTGTTTTTT.

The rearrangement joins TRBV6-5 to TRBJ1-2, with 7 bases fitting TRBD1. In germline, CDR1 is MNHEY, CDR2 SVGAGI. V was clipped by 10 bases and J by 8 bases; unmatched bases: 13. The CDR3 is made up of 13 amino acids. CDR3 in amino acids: CATFEQGTEGYTF. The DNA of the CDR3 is TGTGCCACTTTCGAACAGGGGACGGAGGGCTACACCTTC.

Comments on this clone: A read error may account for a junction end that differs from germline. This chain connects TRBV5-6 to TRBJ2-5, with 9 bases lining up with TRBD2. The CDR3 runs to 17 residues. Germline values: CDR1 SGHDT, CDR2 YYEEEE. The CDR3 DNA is TGTGCCAGCAGCTTTTGGCGACTAGCGGCATTCCAAGGGACCCAGTACTTC. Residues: CASSFWRLAAFQGTQYF.

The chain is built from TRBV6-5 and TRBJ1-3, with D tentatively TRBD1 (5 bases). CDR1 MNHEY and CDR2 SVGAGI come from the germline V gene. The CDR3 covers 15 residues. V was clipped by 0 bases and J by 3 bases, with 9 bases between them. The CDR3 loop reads CASSYSSGNGNTIYF. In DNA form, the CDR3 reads TGTGCCAGCAGTTACTCATCAGGGAATGGAAACACCATATATTTT.

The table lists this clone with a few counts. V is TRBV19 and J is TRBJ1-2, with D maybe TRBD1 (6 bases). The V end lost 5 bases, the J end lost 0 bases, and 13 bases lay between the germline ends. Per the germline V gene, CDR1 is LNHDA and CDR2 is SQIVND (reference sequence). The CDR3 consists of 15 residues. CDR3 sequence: CASSPSRGSNYGYTF. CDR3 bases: TGTGCCAGTAGTCCAAGCAGGGGATCTAACTATGGCTACACCTTC.

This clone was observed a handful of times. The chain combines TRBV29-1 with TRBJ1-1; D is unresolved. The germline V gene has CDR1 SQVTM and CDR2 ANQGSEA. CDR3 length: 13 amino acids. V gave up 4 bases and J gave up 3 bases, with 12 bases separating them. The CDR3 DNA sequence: TGCAGCGTTGCCCCGGGAAGGGACACTGAAGCTTTCTTT. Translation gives CSVAPGRDTEAFF.

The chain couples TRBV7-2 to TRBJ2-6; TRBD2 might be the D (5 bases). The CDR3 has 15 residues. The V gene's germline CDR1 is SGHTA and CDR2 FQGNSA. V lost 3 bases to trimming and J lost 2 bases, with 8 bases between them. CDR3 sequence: CASSLRVPGANVLTF. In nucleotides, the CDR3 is TGTGCCAGCAGCTTGAGGGTACCTGGGGCCAACGTCCTGACTTTC.

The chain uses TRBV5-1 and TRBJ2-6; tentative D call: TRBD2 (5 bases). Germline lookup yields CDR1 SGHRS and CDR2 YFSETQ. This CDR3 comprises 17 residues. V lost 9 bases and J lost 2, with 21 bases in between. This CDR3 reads CATRDIRGKTGANVLTF. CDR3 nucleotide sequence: TGCGCCACGCGCGATATTCGAGGGAAAACTGGGGCCAACGTCCTGACTTTC.

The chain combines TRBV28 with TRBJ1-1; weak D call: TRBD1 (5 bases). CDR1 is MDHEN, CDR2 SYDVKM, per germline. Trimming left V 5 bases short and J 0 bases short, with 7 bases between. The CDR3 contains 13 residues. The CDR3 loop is CASSPTVNTEAFF. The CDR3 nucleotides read TGTGCCAGCAGTCCGACAGTGAACACTGAAGCTTTCTTT.

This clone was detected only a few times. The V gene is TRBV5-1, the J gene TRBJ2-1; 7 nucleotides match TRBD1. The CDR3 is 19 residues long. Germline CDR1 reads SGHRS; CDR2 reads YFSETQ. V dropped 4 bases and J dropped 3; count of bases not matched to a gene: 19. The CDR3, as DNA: TGCGCCAGCAGCCGGAAATTACAGGGGCAAGGGGCTTTCTACAATGAGCAGTTCTTC. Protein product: CASSRKLQGQGAFYNEQFF.

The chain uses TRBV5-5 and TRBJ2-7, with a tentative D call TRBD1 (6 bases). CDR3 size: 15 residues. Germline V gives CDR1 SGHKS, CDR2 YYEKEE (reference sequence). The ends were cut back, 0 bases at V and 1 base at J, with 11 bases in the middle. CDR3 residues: CASSLGQASSYEQYF. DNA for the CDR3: TGTGCCAGCAGCTTGGGACAGGCCTCTTCCTACGAGCAGTACTTC. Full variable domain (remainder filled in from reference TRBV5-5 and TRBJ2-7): DAGVTQSPTHLIKTRGQQVTLRCSPISGHKSVSWYQQVLGQGPQFIFQYYEKEERGRGNFPDRFSARQFPNYSSELNVNALLLGDSALYLCASSLGQASSYEQYFGPGTRLTVT.

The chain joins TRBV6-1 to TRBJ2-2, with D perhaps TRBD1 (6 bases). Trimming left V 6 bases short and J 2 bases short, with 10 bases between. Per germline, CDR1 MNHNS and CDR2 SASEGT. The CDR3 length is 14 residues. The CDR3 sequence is CASRRDTNTGELFF. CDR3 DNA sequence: TGTGCCAGCAGAAGGGACACTAACACCGGGGAGCTGTTTTTT.

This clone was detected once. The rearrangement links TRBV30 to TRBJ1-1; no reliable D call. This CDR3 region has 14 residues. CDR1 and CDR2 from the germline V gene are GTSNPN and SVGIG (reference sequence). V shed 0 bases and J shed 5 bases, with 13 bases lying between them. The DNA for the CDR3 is TGTGCCTGGAGTGTAGCCCCTATCGGGACTGAAGCTTTCTTT. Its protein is CAWSVAPIGTEAFF.

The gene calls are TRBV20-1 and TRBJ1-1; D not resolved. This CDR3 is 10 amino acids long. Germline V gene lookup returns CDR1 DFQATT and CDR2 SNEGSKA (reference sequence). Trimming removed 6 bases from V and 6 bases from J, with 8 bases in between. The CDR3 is CSALVAEAFF. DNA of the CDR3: TGCAGTGCCCTCGTCGCTGAAGCTTTCTTT.

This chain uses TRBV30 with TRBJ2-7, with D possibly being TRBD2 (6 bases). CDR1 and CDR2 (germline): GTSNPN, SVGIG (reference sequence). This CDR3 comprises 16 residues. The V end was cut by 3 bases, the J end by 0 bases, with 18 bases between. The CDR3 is CAWSLARARASYEQYF. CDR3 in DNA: TGTGCCTGGAGCCTAGCGCGAGCCCGGGCCTCCTACGAGCAGTACTTC.

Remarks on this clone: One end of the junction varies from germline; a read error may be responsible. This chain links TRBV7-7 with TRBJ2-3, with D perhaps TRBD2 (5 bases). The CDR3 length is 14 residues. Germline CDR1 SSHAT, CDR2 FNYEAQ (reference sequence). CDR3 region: CASSLQPLADTQYF. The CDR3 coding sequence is TGTGCTAGCAGCTTGCAACCTTTAGCGGATACGCAGTATTTT.

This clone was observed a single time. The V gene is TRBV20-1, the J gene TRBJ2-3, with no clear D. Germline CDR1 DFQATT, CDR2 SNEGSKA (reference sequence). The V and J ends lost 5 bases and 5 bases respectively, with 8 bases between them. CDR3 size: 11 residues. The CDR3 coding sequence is TGCAGTGCTGCGTCTGAAGATACGCAGTATTTT. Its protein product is CSAASEDTQYF.